Sequencing of this TCR beta chain was carried out in a study of response to subunit inactivated influenza vaccine. This CDR3 contains 14 residues. V shed 7 bases and J shed 0 bases, with 10 bases lying between them. CDR1 is LNHDA, CDR2 SQIVND, per germline (reference sequence). This clonotype was counted only a few times. TCRdb processed the RT-PCR reads anew with MiXCR; each CDR3 protein has one entry. In the table there are roughly 620,000 distinct CDR3 sequences, roughly 10% of which are singletons. These data are also associated with another study on T cells expressing NK-cell markers. That report notes: UMIs were included in TCR beta cDNA generated by 5'RACE template switching. Among the experiments, several used an anti-gamma-delta TCR antibody to restrict sorting to alpha-beta TCR T cells. Similarly, these clonotypes led the CD3+CD56-NKG2C+ fraction as well in a few donors.

The chain links TRBV19 to TRBJ1-3; D might be TRBD1 (5 bases). The sequence derives from a man aged 50 to 59 who received an inactivated influenza vaccine. The sample here was PBMCs from blood, taken on the day of vaccination. CDR3 nucleotides: TGTGCCAGTACCCAGGGCAGCTCTGGAAACACCATATATTTT. Translated: CASTQGSSGNTIYF. Together with reference TRBV19 and TRBJ1-3, the CDR3 gives the full variable domain: DGGITQSPKYLFRKEGQNVTLSCEQNLNHDAMYWYRQDPGQGLRLIYYSQIVNDFQKGDIAEGYSVSREKKESFPLTVTSAQKNPTAFYLCASTQGSSGNTIYFGEGSWLTVV.